This T cell receptor (beta chain) was profiled in a study of T-cell memory formation after mild COVID-19. In the study overall: TCR clusters mostly belonged to single donors.

This CDR3 contains 16 residues. Per germline, CDR1 DFQATT and CDR2 SNEGSKA (reference sequence). Trimming pared 6 bases from V and 0 bases from J, leaving 18 bases between. TCRdb itself ran the 5' RACE reads through MiXCR, one entry per CDR3 protein. The sample has 550,000 to 600,000 distinct CDR3 sequences; 15% to 20% are singletons. Findings and limits, study-wide: Contracting clones from day 15 to 85 had balanced CD4/CD8; later expanders favoured CD4+. Whether day 37 second-wave clones are SARS-CoV-2-specific was not confirmed.

As to this clonotype: Its antigen is not known.

The receptor was isolated from an adult woman who had mild COVID-19 (a few samples of this study predate the infection). Cell type and time point are not known. The sequencing input was PBMCs or a T cell subset sorted from them (not recorded which). The V gene is TRBV20-1, the J gene TRBJ1-5, with D hard to call. The CDR3 is CSAARTFAYSNQPQHF. Written as DNA, the CDR3 is TGCAGTGCCGCGCGAACGTTTGCTTATAGCAATCAGCCCCAGCATTTT.